This is a list of T cell receptor beta chains from one sample in a study of beta chain features in type 1 diabetes. The table came from immunoSEQ multiplex PCR; TCRdb's copy has only in-frame clones and leaves some out. The sample lists more than 250,000 clones, about 15% occurring once. The sequencing input was naive CD4+ T cells from blood. The source is a man aged 18 to 35 with type 1 diabetes. CDR3s include the opening cysteine and the closing phenylalanine or tryptophan. The order of the fields is J gene, V gene, clone size, D gene, CDR3 protein, CDR3 DNA. The D gene is left open where the match is weak. Only part of the rows carry a size: once, few, many, or a class if the clone is expanded.

TRBJ2-3,TRBV9,.,.,CASSAARADTQYF,TGTGCCAGCAGCGCAGCTAGAGCAGATACGCAGTATTTT
TRBJ2-1,TRBV2,few,.,CASSVQMIGDEQFF,TGTGCCAGCAGTGTACAGATGATCGGGGATGAGCAGTTCTTC
TRBJ2-5,TRBV23-1,few,.,CASLPPHRGRIEETQYF,TGCGCCAGCCTTCCCCCACATCGAGGCAGAATAGAGGAGACCCAGTACTTC
TRBJ2-7,TRBV6-1,few,TRBD1,CASSWTGQDEQYF,TGTGCCAGCAGTTGGACAGGGCAAGACGAGCAGTACTTC
TRBJ1-2,TRBV6-5,.,.,CASRSQGVYTF,TGTGCCAGCAGGTCACAGGGAGTCTACACCTTC
TRBJ2-3,TRBV7-2,.,TRBD1,CASSLRDRGADTQYF,TGTGCCAGCAGCTTAAGGGACAGGGGAGCAGATACGCAGTATTTT
TRBJ1-1,TRBV19,few,.,CASSIDPGNTEAFF,TGTGCCAGTAGTATAGATCCGGGGAACACTGAAGCTTTCTTT
TRBJ1-1,TRBV9,.,.,CASSVVDRTEAFF,TGTGCCAGCAGCGTAGTTGATAGAACTGAAGCTTTCTTT
TRBJ2-1,TRBV30,.,.,CAWRLEGGAPYNEQFF,TGTGCCTGGAGATTGGAGGGGGGGGCGCCCTACAATGAGCAGTTCTTC
TRBJ2-7,TRBV9,.,TRBD2,CASSAASGRHSYEQYF,TGTGCCAGCAGCGCAGCTAGCGGGAGGCACTCCTACGAGCAGTACTTC
TRBJ2-7,TRBV5-6,.,TRBD1,CASSYRDRGRGEQYF,TGTGCCAGCAGCTACCGGGACAGGGGGCGAGGCGAGCAGTACTTC
TRBJ1-2,TRBV15,.,TRBD1,CATSRDRGRIYGYTF,TGTGCCACCAGCAGAGACAGGGGGCGAATATACGGCTACACCTTC
TRBJ2-7,TRBV28,.,TRBD2,CASSGLADSYEQYF,TGTGCCAGCAGCGGACTAGCGGACTCCTACGAGCAGTACTTC
TRBJ2-1,TRBV29-1,.,TRBD1,CSVIGTVSGSYNEQFF,TGCAGCGTTATTGGGACAGTCAGTGGGTCCTACAATGAGCAGTTCTTC
TRBJ2-7,TRBV30,few,.,CAWGTGFYEQYF,TGTGCCTGGGGAACAGGGTTCTACGAGCAGTACTTC